A selection of T cell receptor beta chains follows, all from one sample in a study of shared clonotypes between healthy human individuals. Assay used: immunoSEQ multiplex PCR; TCRdb lists only in-frame clones, some missing. The sample comprises about 2.1 million clones, 93% of which are singletons, and more than 1.5% rests with the top ten. The sequencing sample was made of naive CD8+ T cells from PBMCs. The receptors were sampled from a man younger than 35 in good health. Some clones in this sample may be carry-over from other donors' samples. Each CDR3 is given with its conserved first and last residue.

cdr3_length v_call cdr3_aa
15 TRBV9 CASSPSGRRGDEQFF
15 TRBV25-1 CASSDRWGRGTEAFF
14 TRBV7-8 CASSFSEYTGELFF
13 TRBV18 CASSPDSRDPQYF
18 TRBV9 CASSVDAGTRLSTDTQYF
14 TRBV5-5 CASSLAGNPYEAFF
15 TRBV28 CASSDLKDRPYEQYF
14 TRBV29-1 CSVEKDRPAYEQYF
17 TRBV28 CASRDGRQLSSGNTIYF
17 TRBV9 CASSVATLAGTNNEQFF
13 TRBV19 CATGLAGGYEQYF
17 TRBV11-2 CASSRARGTPRNTEAFF
15 TRBV7-9 CASSPSRFANEKLFF
15 TRBV10-3 CAISEYGTEQNTIYF
14 TRBV2 CASKDTVSNTEAFF
15 TRBV9 CASSVGAGAQAEQYF
14 TRBV9 CASSVGGGPYEQYF
15 TRBV18 CASSLGAPIDYGYTF
14 TRBV6-5 CASSIQGGRQPQHF
13 TRBV30 CAWSEVLRLGQFF
16 TRBV4-3 CASSQGTSRLYNEQFF
15 TRBV27 CASSPRTELTYEQYF
16 TRBV19 CASRRVRDRGREKLFF
18 TRBV7-9 CASSSQPGLAPDGDTQYF
13 TRBV28 CASKDRPKNIQYF
15 TRBV5-1 CASSPMGQFGETQYF